A selection of T cell receptor beta chains follows, all from one sample in a study of blood T cell repertoires in COVID-19. Here immunoSEQ multiplex PCR was the method, and the copy in TCRdb shows in-frame clones only, minus some. The table lists some 56,000 clones, roughly 84% of them singletons. The material sequenced was peripheral blood. Receptors were obtained from an elderly woman with acute or convalescent COVID-19. Both conserved end residues are part of each CDR3. A D gene is named only where the DNA matches it firmly. Clone size, where shown, is once, few, many, or a class for clones that have expanded.

d_gene: .
abundance: .
j_gene: TRBJ1-5
v_gene: TRBV19
CDR3nt: TGTGCCAGTAGTATACTCTCTGGCCAGCCCCAGCATTTT
CDR3aa: CASSILSGQPQHF

d_gene: TRBD1
abundance: .
j_gene: TRBJ2-5
v_gene: TRBV5-1
CDR3nt: TGCGCCAGCAGCGCGGGACAGGGTGGGACCCAGTACTTC
CDR3aa: CASSAGQGGTQYF

d_gene: .
abundance: .
j_gene: TRBJ2-1
v_gene: TRBV19
CDR3nt: TGTGCCAGTAGTATCCCTTGGCTCAGCAATGAGCAGTTCTTC
CDR3aa: CASSIPWLSNEQFF

d_gene: .
abundance: .
j_gene: TRBJ1-4
v_gene: TRBV19
CDR3nt: TGTGCCAGTAGTATTTCCCCTCGGGAATCGTTGTTTTTT
CDR3aa: CASSISPRESLFF

d_gene: TRBD1
abundance: .
j_gene: TRBJ1-2
v_gene: TRBV7-2
CDR3nt: TGTGCCAGCAGCTTAGTGGGGACAGGGGGAAACTATGGCTACACCTTC
CDR3aa: CASSLVGTGGNYGYTF

d_gene: TRBD1
abundance: .
j_gene: TRBJ2-7
v_gene: TRBV7-2
CDR3nt: TGTGCCAGCAGCTTTCTTACAGGGGGTTTACACGAGCAGTACTTC
CDR3aa: CASSFLTGGLHEQYF

d_gene: TRBD2
abundance: .
j_gene: TRBJ2-1
v_gene: TRBV11-1
CDR3nt: TGTGCCAGCAGCTCGCGCGGGGGGGGCCTTAACAATGAGCAGTTCTTC
CDR3aa: CASSSRGGGLNNEQFF

d_gene: .
abundance: .
j_gene: TRBJ2-7
v_gene: TRBV12-3/TRBV12-4
CDR3nt: TGTGCCAGCAGTGATACAGGGAACCAGCAGTACTTC
CDR3aa: CASSDTGNQQYF

d_gene: TRBD1
abundance: .
j_gene: TRBJ1-1
v_gene: TRBV3-1/TRBV3-2
CDR3nt: TGTGCCAGCAGCTCGGGACAGGGTGGAACTGAAGCTTTCTTT
CDR3aa: CASSSGQGGTEAFF

d_gene: .
abundance: .
j_gene: TRBJ1-1
v_gene: TRBV4-1
CDR3nt: TGCGCCAGCAGCCAAGTTGGCAGGGGAAAGAACACTGAAGCTTTCTTT
CDR3aa: CASSQVGRGKNTEAFF

d_gene: TRBD1
abundance: .
j_gene: TRBJ2-1
v_gene: TRBV5-1
CDR3nt: TGCGCCAGCAGCACGGAATACAGGGGGCCTTTATTGGAGCAGTTCTTC
CDR3aa: CASSTEYRGPLLEQFF

d_gene: .
abundance: .
j_gene: TRBJ1-4
v_gene: TRBV28
CDR3nt: TGTGCCAGCAGTTTAAATTCCGGGATAGGTGAAAAACTGTTTTTT
CDR3aa: CASSLNSGIGEKLFF

d_gene: .
abundance: once
j_gene: TRBJ2-3
v_gene: TRBV30
CDR3nt: TGTGCCCGGAGGGGAGCCGGGGATACGCAGTATTTT
CDR3aa: CARRGAGDTQYF

d_gene: TRBD2
abundance: once
j_gene: TRBJ2-7
v_gene: TRBV3-1/TRBV3-2
CDR3nt: TGTGCCAGCAGCCGGGGGGGAACTAGTTACGAGCAGTACTTC
CDR3aa: CASSRGGTSYEQYF

d_gene: .
abundance: .
j_gene: TRBJ2-3
v_gene: TRBV7-9
CDR3nt: TGTGCCAGCAGCTTACGTGGGGGCCCTGATACGCAGTATTTT
CDR3aa: CASSLRGGPDTQYF

d_gene: .
abundance: .
j_gene: TRBJ1-2
v_gene: TRBV6-5
CDR3nt: TGTGCCAGCAGCCCCGGTGCAGGGCCCTATGGCTACACCTTC
CDR3aa: CASSPGAGPYGYTF

d_gene: TRBD1
abundance: .
j_gene: TRBJ1-1
v_gene: TRBV18
CDR3nt: TGTGCCAGCTCACAGGGACAGGTTGTGACTGAAGCTTTCTTT
CDR3aa: CASSQGQVVTEAFF

d_gene: TRBD1
abundance: .
j_gene: TRBJ2-7
v_gene: TRBV18
CDR3nt: TGTGCCAGCTCTTCCGGGACAGGTCCCTACGAGCAGTACTTC
CDR3aa: CASSSGTGPYEQYF

d_gene: .
abundance: .
j_gene: TRBJ1-2
v_gene: TRBV6-5
CDR3nt: TGTGCCAGCAGTCAGATGGTCACTAACTATGGCTACACCTTC
CDR3aa: CASSQMVTNYGYTF

d_gene: TRBD1
abundance: .
j_gene: TRBJ1-1
v_gene: TRBV13
CDR3nt: TGTGCCAGCAGCATCTGGACAGGGGAGGCCACTGAAGCTTTCTTT
CDR3aa: CASSIWTGEATEAFF

d_gene: .
abundance: .
j_gene: TRBJ1-2
v_gene: TRBV2
CDR3nt: TGTGCCAGCAGTGGGACAGTTAACTATGGCTACACCTTC
CDR3aa: CASSGTVNYGYTF

d_gene: TRBD1
abundance: .
j_gene: TRBJ1-6
v_gene: TRBV3-1/TRBV3-2
CDR3nt: TGTGCCAGCAGCCAACAGGGGGCTGGGAATTCACCCCTCCACTTT
CDR3aa: CASSQQGAGNSPLHF

d_gene: TRBD2
abundance: .
j_gene: TRBJ2-1
v_gene: TRBV5-6
CDR3nt: TGTGCCAGCAGCGGGCGCGGGGGGAACATAAACAATGAGCAGTTCTTC
CDR3aa: CASSGRGGNINNEQFF

d_gene: TRBD1
abundance: .
j_gene: TRBJ2-1
v_gene: TRBV5-1
CDR3nt: TGCGCCAGCAGGCCTACCACAGGGGATGAGCAGTTCTTC
CDR3aa: CASRPTTGDEQFF

d_gene: .
abundance: once
j_gene: TRBJ2-2
v_gene: TRBV28
CDR3nt: TGTGCCAGCAGTCGAACAGCACTCACCGGGGAGCTGTTTTTT
CDR3aa: CASSRTALTGELFF

d_gene: .
abundance: .
j_gene: TRBJ1-3
v_gene: TRBV6-5
CDR3nt: TGTGCCAGCAGAGCGGAACAGCGCTCTGGAAACACCATATATTTT
CDR3aa: CASRAEQRSGNTIYF

d_gene: .
abundance: .
j_gene: TRBJ1-1
v_gene: TRBV5-1
CDR3nt: TGCGCCAGCAGCTTGGTTGCAGGGCAAAACACTGAAGCTTTCTTT
CDR3aa: CASSLVAGQNTEAFF

d_gene: TRBD2
abundance: .
j_gene: TRBJ2-1
v_gene: TRBV19
CDR3nt: TGTGCCAGTAGTCGTAGGACTAGCGGGCGCTACAATGAGCAGTTCTTC
CDR3aa: CASSRRTSGRYNEQFF

d_gene: TRBD1
abundance: .
j_gene: TRBJ1-2
v_gene: TRBV5-1
CDR3nt: TGCGCCAGCAGCGAAGGACAGGCGGTTTATGGCTACACCTTC
CDR3aa: CASSEGQAVYGYTF

d_gene: .
abundance: .
j_gene: TRBJ1-5
v_gene: TRBV19
CDR3nt: TGTGCCAGTAGTATAAGCGGCAGCCCTCAACCACATCAGCCCCAGCATTTT
CDR3aa: CASSISGSPQPHQPQHF

d_gene: .
abundance: .
j_gene: TRBJ2-3
v_gene: TRBV5-5
CDR3nt: TGTGCCAGCACTAATTTACGGGGAGCAGATACGCAGTATTTT
CDR3aa: CASTNLRGADTQYF

d_gene: .
abundance: .
j_gene: TRBJ1-2
v_gene: TRBV14
CDR3nt: TGTGCCAGCAGCCAAGAGAGGAAAGGAGGCTACACCTTC
CDR3aa: CASSQERKGGYTF

d_gene: .
abundance: .
j_gene: TRBJ2-7
v_gene: TRBV7-9
CDR3nt: TGTGCCAGCAGCTTACAGGCTCTTGCCGAGCAGTACTTC
CDR3aa: CASSLQALAEQYF

d_gene: .
abundance: few
j_gene: TRBJ2-5
v_gene: TRBV7-9
CDR3nt: TGTGCCAGCAGCACCTTGGGGCAAGAAGAGACCCAGTACTTC
CDR3aa: CASSTLGQEETQYF

d_gene: TRBD1
abundance: .
j_gene: TRBJ2-2
v_gene: TRBV7-7
CDR3nt: TGTGCCAGCAGCTCCACAGGGGGCATCGGGGAGCTGTTTTTT
CDR3aa: CASSSTGGIGELFF

d_gene: TRBD2
abundance: .
j_gene: TRBJ2-5
v_gene: TRBV15
CDR3nt: TGTGCCACCAGCCCCTTGACCACTAGCGGGGGGGAGACCCAGTACTTC
CDR3aa: CATSPLTTSGGETQYF

d_gene: TRBD1
abundance: .
j_gene: TRBJ2-1
v_gene: TRBV19
CDR3nt: TGTGCCAGTAGTGGACAGGGACGCTCCTACAATGAGCAGTTCTTC
CDR3aa: CASSGQGRSYNEQFF

d_gene: .
abundance: .
j_gene: TRBJ1-2
v_gene: TRBV6-5
CDR3nt: TGTGCCAGCACTGTGAGCGTCGGATTCGACTATGGCTACACCTTC
CDR3aa: CASTVSVGFDYGYTF

d_gene: .
abundance: .
j_gene: TRBJ2-7
v_gene: TRBV20-1
CDR3nt: TGCAGTGCTGGGGGGTTAGTCGAGCAGTACTTC
CDR3aa: CSAGGLVEQYF

d_gene: TRBD1
abundance: .
j_gene: TRBJ2-3
v_gene: TRBV18
CDR3nt: TGTGCCAGCTCACCCCCGACAGGGGCCCGAGGGGATACGCAGTATTTT
CDR3aa: CASSPPTGARGDTQYF

d_gene: .
abundance: .
j_gene: TRBJ1-1
v_gene: TRBV5-1
CDR3nt: TGCGCCAGCAGCTTGTGGGCCCAGAACACTGAAGCTTTCTTT
CDR3aa: CASSLWAQNTEAFF

d_gene: TRBD1
abundance: .
j_gene: TRBJ1-2
v_gene: TRBV7-8
CDR3nt: TGTGCCAGCAGCTTTACAGGACAGGACTATGGCTACACCTTC
CDR3aa: CASSFTGQDYGYTF

d_gene: .
abundance: .
j_gene: TRBJ2-7
v_gene: TRBV5-1
CDR3nt: TGCGCCAGCAGCTTGGGAAGGGCAAGGGGGGAGCAGTACTTC
CDR3aa: CASSLGRARGEQYF

d_gene: .
abundance: .
j_gene: TRBJ2-3
v_gene: TRBV30
CDR3nt: TGTGCCTGGACTCGGGGGATGCCCACAGATACGCAGTATTTT
CDR3aa: CAWTRGMPTDTQYF

d_gene: .
abundance: .
j_gene: TRBJ2-5
v_gene: TRBV7-9
CDR3nt: TGTGCCAGCAGCTTCGGTACAGCAGGAAAAGAGACCCAGTACTTC
CDR3aa: CASSFGTAGKETQYF

d_gene: .
abundance: few
j_gene: TRBJ1-2
v_gene: TRBV27
CDR3nt: TGTGCCAGCAGTTCCAGGGGCCGCTACACCTTC
CDR3aa: CASSSRGRYTF